Listed below are T cell receptor beta chains from one sample, sequenced in a study of blood T cell repertoires in COVID-19. Repertoires were generated with immunoSEQ multiplex PCR, while TCRdb's copy carries only in-frame clones and drops some. The sample includes approximately 110,000 clones, almost 90% of them seen just once. Sequencing used peripheral blood. The source of these receptors is a woman in her forties or fifties with active or convalescent COVID-19. CDR3s include the opening cysteine and the closing phenylalanine or tryptophan. The D gene is left open where the match is weak. Clone size is shown for a subset of rows, as once, few, many or a class of expanded clone.

DNA	CDR3	V	size	J	D
TGTGCCAGCAGCAACGGACTAGCCGATAACAATGAGCAGTTCTTC	CASSNGLADNNEQFF	TRBV11-3	-	TRBJ2-1	TRBD2
TGTGCCAGCAATCGGGACAGTTCCTATAATTCACCCCTCCACTTT	CASNRDSSYNSPLHF	TRBV2	-	TRBJ1-6	TRBD1
TGTGCCAGCAGCTTGGGGGGACAGGCTAATGAAAAACTGTTTTTT	CASSLGGQANEKLFF	TRBV5-4	-	TRBJ1-4	TRBD1
TGTGCCAGCAGCTTTAGTAGGGACAGTGAAGCTTTCTTT	CASSFSRDSEAFF	TRBV7-9	-	TRBJ1-1	TRBD1
TGTGCCTGGAGTGTACGAGAGGAGCAGTTCTTC	CAWSVREEQFF	TRBV30	-	TRBJ2-1	-
TGTGCCACCAGCATCGGGGGGTACCAAGAGACCCAGTACTTC	CATSIGGYQETQYF	TRBV15	once	TRBJ2-5	TRBD2
TGTGCCAGCAGCTTAGAGGGAGGGTATGGCTACACCTTC	CASSLEGGYGYTF	TRBV11-2	-	TRBJ1-2	-
TGTGCCAGCAGCTTAAACAGCTACACTGAAGCTTTCTTT	CASSLNSYTEAFF	TRBV11-2	-	TRBJ1-1	-
TGTGCCAGCTCACCACGTAGGACAGGGGAATCCGAGCAGTACTTC	CASSPRRTGESEQYF	TRBV18	few	TRBJ2-7	TRBD1
TGTGCCAGTAGTATACAGGGACAGGGACCCTCACAGTACTTC	CASSIQGQGPSQYF	TRBV19	-	TRBJ2-5	TRBD1
TGTGCCAGCAGTTACGGGTCAGGCGATCAGCCCCAGCATTTT	CASSYGSGDQPQHF	TRBV6-6	-	TRBJ1-5	-
TGTGCCTGGAATCACCGGCGGGACTACGAGCAGTACTTC	CAWNHRRDYEQYF	TRBV30	once	TRBJ2-7	-
TGTGCCAGCAGCACGCAAGACCTAGCGGCTAACTATGGCTACACCTTC	CASSTQDLAANYGYTF	TRBV5-4	-	TRBJ1-2	-
TGTGCCAGTAGTATCTTGGGGGGGAGGACTGAAGCTTTCTTT	CASSILGGRTEAFF	TRBV19	-	TRBJ1-1	-
TGCGCCAGCAGATCGACAGAACACACCGGGGAGCTGTTTTTT	CASRSTEHTGELFF	TRBV5-1	-	TRBJ2-2	-
TGCGCCAGCAGCTTGCGGTTCACCGGGGAGCTGTTTTTT	CASSLRFTGELFF	TRBV5-1	-	TRBJ2-2	-
TGTGCCACCAGCAGAGCTCAGGGGACAGATACGCAGTATTTT	CATSRAQGTDTQYF	TRBV15	-	TRBJ2-3	-
TGTGCCAGCAGCCTGGGACAGGAGACTCAGCCCCAGCATTTT	CASSLGQETQPQHF	TRBV2	-	TRBJ1-5	TRBD1
TGTGCCAGCAGCTTACGGGACAGCTCCTACAATGAGCAGTTCTTC	CASSLRDSSYNEQFF	TRBV7-8	-	TRBJ2-1	TRBD1
TGTGCCAGCAGCCCTACGGACAGGGGGGCTGGGGCCAACGTCCTGACTTTC	CASSPTDRGAGANVLTF	TRBV9	once	TRBJ2-6	TRBD1
TGTGCCAGCAGCTCCCGGACAGGGCGTTACGAGCAGTACTTC	CASSSRTGRYEQYF	TRBV13	-	TRBJ2-7	TRBD1
TGCGCCAGCAGCCAAATGACAGGGTCTCTGTACTTC	CASSQMTGSLYF	TRBV4-3	-	TRBJ2-4	TRBD1
TGTGCCAGCAGTCCGACGAGGACAGGGACCGGGGAGCTGTTTTTT	CASSPTRTGTGELFF	TRBV27	-	TRBJ2-2	TRBD1
TGTGCCAGCAGCCTGGACAGGGGTAATTCACCCCTCCACTTT	CASSLDRGNSPLHF	TRBV5-4	-	TRBJ1-6	TRBD1
TGTGCCAGCAGGGACAGGGGGCTAGGCACAGATACGCAGTATTTT	CASRDRGLGTDTQYF	TRBV2	-	TRBJ2-3	TRBD1
TGTGCCAGCAGTTGGACACCTGGGACTAGCGGGAACACAGATACGCAGTATTTT	CASSWTPGTSGNTDTQYF	TRBV6-2/TRBV6-3	once	TRBJ2-3	TRBD2
TGTGCCTGGAGTGAGCTCCGGGGGTCCGGCTACACCTTC	CAWSELRGSGYTF	TRBV30	-	TRBJ1-2	-
TGTGCCAGTATAAACTACAGGGCTAATGAGGATCAGCCCCAGCATTTT	CASINYRANEDQPQHF	TRBV19	-	TRBJ1-5	-
TGTGCCAGTAGTTGGGGCAGGTTCACAGATACGCAGTATTTT	CASSWGRFTDTQYF	TRBV19	-	TRBJ2-3	-
TGTGCCAGCAGCACACTAGCGGACTACGAGCAGTACTTC	CASSTLADYEQYF	TRBV14	-	TRBJ2-7	TRBD2
TGTGCCAGCAGCCGAAGACAGGGAGCAGGAAACACCATATATTTT	CASSRRQGAGNTIYF	TRBV4-2	-	TRBJ1-3	TRBD1
TGCGCCAGCAGTCACACAGGACCAACTAATGAAAAACTGTTTTTT	CASSHTGPTNEKLFF	TRBV23-1	-	TRBJ1-4	-
TGTGCCACCAGCAGAGATAAGGGGACTACAACTAATGAAAAACTGTTTTTT	CATSRDKGTTTNEKLFF	TRBV15	-	TRBJ1-4	-
TGCGCCACCAGCCGACAGTGGCCGGGCTACGAGCAGTACTTC	CATSRQWPGYEQYF	TRBV4-3	-	TRBJ2-7	-
TGTGCCAGCAGTTGGGACAGGGGGAAGGAGCAGTACTTC	CASSWDRGKEQYF	TRBV6-1	-	TRBJ2-7	TRBD1
TGTGCCAGCAGCCCCGGACTAGCGGGAGGGACCCTGAAGCACTTC	CASSPGLAGGTLKHF	TRBV9	-	TRBJ2-7	TRBD2
TGTGCCAGCTCACCACCACCTAGCGGGGTGAACTACGAGCAGTACTTC	CASSPPPSGVNYEQYF	TRBV18	-	TRBJ2-7	TRBD2
TGTGCCAGCAGCGTAGGAGGGAGCAATCAGCCCCAGCATTTT	CASSVGGSNQPQHF	TRBV9	-	TRBJ1-5	-
TGTGCCAGCAGCCATCGGACGGGAGGGACCTACAATGAGCAGTTCTTC	CASSHRTGGTYNEQFF	TRBV14	-	TRBJ2-1	TRBD2
TGTGCCAGTAGTATAGCTTCAGGGGTTACTGAAGCTTTCTTT	CASSIASGVTEAFF	TRBV19	-	TRBJ1-1	-